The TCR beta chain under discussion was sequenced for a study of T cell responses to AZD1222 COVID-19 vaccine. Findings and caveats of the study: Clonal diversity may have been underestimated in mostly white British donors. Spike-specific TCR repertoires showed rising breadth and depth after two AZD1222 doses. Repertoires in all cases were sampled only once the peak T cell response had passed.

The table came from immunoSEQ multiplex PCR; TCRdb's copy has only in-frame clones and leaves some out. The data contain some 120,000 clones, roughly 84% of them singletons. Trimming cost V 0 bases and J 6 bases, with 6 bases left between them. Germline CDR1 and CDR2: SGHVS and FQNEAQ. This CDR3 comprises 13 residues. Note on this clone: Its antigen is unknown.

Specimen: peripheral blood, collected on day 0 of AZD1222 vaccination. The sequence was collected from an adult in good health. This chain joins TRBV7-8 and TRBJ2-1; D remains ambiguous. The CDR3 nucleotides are TGTGCCAGCAGCTTAGCGCTCGGCAATGAGCAGTTCTTC. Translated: CASSLALGNEQFF.